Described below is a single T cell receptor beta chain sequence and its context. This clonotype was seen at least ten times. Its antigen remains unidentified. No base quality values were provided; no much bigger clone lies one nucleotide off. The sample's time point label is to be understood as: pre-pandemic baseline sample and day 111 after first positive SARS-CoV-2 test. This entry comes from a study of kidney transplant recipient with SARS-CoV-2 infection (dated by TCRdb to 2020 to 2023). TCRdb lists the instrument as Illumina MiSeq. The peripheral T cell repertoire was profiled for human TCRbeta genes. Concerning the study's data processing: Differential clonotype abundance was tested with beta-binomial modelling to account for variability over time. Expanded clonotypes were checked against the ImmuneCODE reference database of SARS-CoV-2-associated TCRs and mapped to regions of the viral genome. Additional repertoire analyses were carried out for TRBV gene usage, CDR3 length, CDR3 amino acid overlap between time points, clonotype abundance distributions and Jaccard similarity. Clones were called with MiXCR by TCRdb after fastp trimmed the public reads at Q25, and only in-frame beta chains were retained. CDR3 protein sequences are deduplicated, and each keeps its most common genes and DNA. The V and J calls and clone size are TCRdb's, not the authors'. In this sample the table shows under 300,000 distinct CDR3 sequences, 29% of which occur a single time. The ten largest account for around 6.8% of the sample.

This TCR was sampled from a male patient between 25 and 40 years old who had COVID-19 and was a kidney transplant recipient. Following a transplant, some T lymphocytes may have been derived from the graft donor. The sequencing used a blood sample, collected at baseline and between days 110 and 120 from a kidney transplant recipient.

CDR3 loop: CASSVCYGYTF. The bases read TGTGCCAGCAGCGTCTGCTATGGCTACACCTTC. Recombination connected TRBV9 to TRBJ1-2; the D gene cannot be named for sure. CDR1 SGDLS and CDR2 YYNGEE are derived from the germline V gene. CDR3 length: 11 amino acids, cysteine to phenylalanine. The read is trimmed to its CDR3 DNA, 33 bases read in frame from base 1. V is shortened by 2 bases, J by 4 bases, and the region joining them spans 3 bases.